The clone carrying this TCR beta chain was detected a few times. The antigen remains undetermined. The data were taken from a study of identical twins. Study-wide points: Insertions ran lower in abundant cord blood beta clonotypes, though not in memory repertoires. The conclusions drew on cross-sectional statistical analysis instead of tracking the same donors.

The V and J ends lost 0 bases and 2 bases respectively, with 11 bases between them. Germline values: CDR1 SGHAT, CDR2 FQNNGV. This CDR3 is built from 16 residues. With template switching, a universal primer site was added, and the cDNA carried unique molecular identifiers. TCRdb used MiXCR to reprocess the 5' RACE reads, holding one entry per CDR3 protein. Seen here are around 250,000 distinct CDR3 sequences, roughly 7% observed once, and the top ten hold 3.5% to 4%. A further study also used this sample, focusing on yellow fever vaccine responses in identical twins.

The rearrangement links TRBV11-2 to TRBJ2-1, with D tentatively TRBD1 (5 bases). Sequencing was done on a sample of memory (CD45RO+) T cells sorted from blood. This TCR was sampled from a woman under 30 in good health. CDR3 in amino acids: CASSLDVRTTYNEQFF. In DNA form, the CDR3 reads TGTGCCAGCAGCTTAGATGTAAGGACAACCTACAATGAGCAGTTCTTC.